The T cell receptor (beta chain) described here comes from a study of tumor-infiltrating lymphocytes in localized non-small cell lung cancer. On this clone itself: Its specificity is unknown.

Generated by immunoSEQ multiplex PCR, the TCRdb table keeps only in-frame clones and is missing some. The repertoire holds about 10,000 clones, with 60% as singletons. Study results and caveats: TCR sequencing covered a subset of patients with enough tissue.

This CDR3 contains 15 residues. Trimming left V 0 bases short and J 4 bases short, with 11 bases between. Looked up from germline, CDR1 is SGDLS and CDR2 is YYNGEE. This TCR was sampled from a human donor with non-small cell lung cancer. The sample taken for sequencing was uninvolved lung tissue not adjacent to the tumor. V usage is TRBV9 and J usage is TRBJ2-1; a weak D match, TRBD2 (6 bases). The CDR3 loop reads CASSVAFGGYNEQFF. The CDR3 DNA reads as TGTGCCAGCAGCGTAGCATTCGGGGGTTACAATGAGCAGTTCTTC.